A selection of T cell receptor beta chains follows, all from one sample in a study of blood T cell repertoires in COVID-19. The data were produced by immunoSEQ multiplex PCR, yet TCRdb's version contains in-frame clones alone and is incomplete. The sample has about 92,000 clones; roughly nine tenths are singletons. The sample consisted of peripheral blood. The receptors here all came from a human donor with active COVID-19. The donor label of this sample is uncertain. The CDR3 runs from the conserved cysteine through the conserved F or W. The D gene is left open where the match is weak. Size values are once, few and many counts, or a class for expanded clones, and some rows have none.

TGTGCCAGCAGCGGGGGGACAGGGGCCCAGAAGGGTTCACCCCTCCACTTT | CASSGGTGAQKGSPLHF | . | TRBJ1-6 | TRBV9 | 17 | TRBD1
TGCGCCAGCGAAGGGACAGGCAAAGCTTTCTTT | CASEGTGKAFF | . | TRBJ1-1 | TRBV5-1 | 11 | TRBD1
TGTGCCAGCAGTGAGTCGGACAGGGTCAGAAACACCATATATTTT | CASSESDRVRNTIYF | once | TRBJ1-3 | TRBV6-1 | 15 | TRBD1
TGTGCCAGCAGCTTATTTCTCCTGTACGAGCAGTACTTC | CASSLFLLYEQYF | . | TRBJ2-7 | TRBV5-5 | 13 | .
TGTGCCAGCAGCGATGACAGGCATCGGGTCGCAAACTATGGCTACACCTTC | CASSDDRHRVANYGYTF | . | TRBJ1-2 | TRBV9 | 17 | .
TGTGCCAGCTCACCCCCCCTACCTAGCACAGATACGCAGTATTTT | CASSPPLPSTDTQYF | . | TRBJ2-3 | TRBV18 | 15 | .
TGTGCCAGCTCCCGCCCAGATAACACCGGGGAGCTGTTTTTT | CASSRPDNTGELFF | . | TRBJ2-2 | TRBV7-2 | 14 | .
TGCGCCAGCAGCTTGGACGGGGGGACCATAGGAAACACCATATATTTT | CASSLDGGTIGNTIYF | . | TRBJ1-3 | TRBV5-1 | 16 | .
TGTGCCAGCAGTTCTCTTGGGACAGGGACTTACGAGCAGTACTTC | CASSSLGTGTYEQYF | . | TRBJ2-7 | TRBV6-5 | 15 | TRBD1
TGTGCCAGCAGAGTCCTAGCGGGGGGCGAGTATGGCTACACCTTC | CASRVLAGGEYGYTF | . | TRBJ1-2 | TRBV6-5 | 15 | .
TGTGCCAGCAGCCCAACGACTGTGCCCCAAGAGACCCAGTACTTC | CASSPTTVPQETQYF | few | TRBJ2-5 | TRBV6-5 | 15 | .